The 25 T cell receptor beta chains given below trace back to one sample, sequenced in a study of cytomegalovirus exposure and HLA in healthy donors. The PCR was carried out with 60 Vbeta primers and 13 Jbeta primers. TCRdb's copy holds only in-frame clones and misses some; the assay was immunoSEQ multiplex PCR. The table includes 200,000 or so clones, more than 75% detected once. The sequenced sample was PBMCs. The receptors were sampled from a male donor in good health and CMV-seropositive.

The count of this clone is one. The CDR3 DNA follows: TGCAGCGCGCGACATGGACAGGGGGGACTGCGTGAGCAGTACTTC. It encodes CSARHGQGGLREQYF. This chain uses TRBV29-1 with TRBJ2-7; 10 bases are shared with TRBD1. Germline V lookup: CDR1 SQVTM, CDR2 ANQGSEA. V trimming: 7 bases; J trimming: 7 bases; junction bases outside the gene matches: 16. The CDR3 is 15 amino acids.

The CDR3 nucleotides are TGTGCCAGCAGCTTAGTGGTGGCGGGGGCCTACGAGCAGTACTTC. Protein: CASSLVVAGAYEQYF. V usage is TRBV7-8 and J usage is TRBJ2-7, with 7 bases matching TRBD2. Germline assignment: CDR1 SGHVS and CDR2 FQNEAQ. With 1 base clipped from V and 2 bases from J, the junction kept 5 bases outside the gene matches. CDR3 length: 15 amino acids.

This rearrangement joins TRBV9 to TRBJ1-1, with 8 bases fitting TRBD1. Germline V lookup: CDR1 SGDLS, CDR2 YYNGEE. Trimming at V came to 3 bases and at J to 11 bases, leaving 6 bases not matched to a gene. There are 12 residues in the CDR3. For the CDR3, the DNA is TGTGCCAGCAGCGCGGGAGACAGGGGTGCTTTCTTT. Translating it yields CASSAGDRGAFF.

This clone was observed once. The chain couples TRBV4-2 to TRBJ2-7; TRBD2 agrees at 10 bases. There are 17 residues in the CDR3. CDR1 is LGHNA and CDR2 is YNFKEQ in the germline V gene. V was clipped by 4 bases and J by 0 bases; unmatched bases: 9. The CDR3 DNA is TGTGCCAGCAGCCGAGACACTAGCGGGATGAGCTCCTACGAGCAGTACTTC. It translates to CASSRDTSGMSSYEQYF.

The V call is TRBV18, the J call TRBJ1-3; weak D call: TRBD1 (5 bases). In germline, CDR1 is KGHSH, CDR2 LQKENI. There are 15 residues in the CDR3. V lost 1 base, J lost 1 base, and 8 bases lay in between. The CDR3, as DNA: TGTGCCAGCTCACCACTCAGGGAATCTGGAAACACCATATATTTT. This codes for CASSPLRESGNTIYF.

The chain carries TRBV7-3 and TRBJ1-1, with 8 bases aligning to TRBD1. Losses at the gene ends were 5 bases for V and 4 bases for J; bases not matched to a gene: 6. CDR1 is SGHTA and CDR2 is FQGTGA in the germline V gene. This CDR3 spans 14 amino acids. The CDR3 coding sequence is TGTGCCAGCAGCCCTCAGGGGGCCGGCACTGAAGCTTTCTTT. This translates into CASSPQGAGTEAFF.

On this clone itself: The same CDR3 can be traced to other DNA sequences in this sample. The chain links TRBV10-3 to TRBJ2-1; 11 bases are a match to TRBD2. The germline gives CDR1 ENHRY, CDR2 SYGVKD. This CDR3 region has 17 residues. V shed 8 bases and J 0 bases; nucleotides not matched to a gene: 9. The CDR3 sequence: CAIGGLAEASSYNEQFF. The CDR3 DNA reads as TGTGCCATCGGGGGACTAGCGGAGGCTAGCTCCTACAATGAGCAGTTCTTC.

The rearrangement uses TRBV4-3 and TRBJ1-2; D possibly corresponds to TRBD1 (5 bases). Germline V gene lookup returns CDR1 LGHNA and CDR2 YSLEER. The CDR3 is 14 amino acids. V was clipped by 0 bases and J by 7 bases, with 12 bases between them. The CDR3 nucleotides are TGCGCCAGCAGCCAAGATGGCCAGGGCAGTGGCTACACCTTC. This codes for CASSQDGQGSGYTF.

The CDR3 region has the DNA TGTGCCAGCAGTGAAGCGCAGACAGGGGGGGAGACCCAGTACTTC. This codes for CASSEAQTGGETQYF. The chain recombines TRBV2 with TRBJ2-5; 9 nucleotides align to TRBD1. Per germline, CDR1 SNHLY and CDR2 FYNNEI. V trimming: 0 bases; J trimming: 5 bases; junction bases outside the gene matches: 4. The CDR3 runs 15 residues.

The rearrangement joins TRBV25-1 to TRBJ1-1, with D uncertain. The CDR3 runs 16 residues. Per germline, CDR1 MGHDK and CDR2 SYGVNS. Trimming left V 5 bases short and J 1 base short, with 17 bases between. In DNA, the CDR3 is TGTGCCAGCAGTCCCCTAGCAGCAGGCGGGAACACTGAAGCTTTCTTT. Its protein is CASSPLAAGGNTEAFF.

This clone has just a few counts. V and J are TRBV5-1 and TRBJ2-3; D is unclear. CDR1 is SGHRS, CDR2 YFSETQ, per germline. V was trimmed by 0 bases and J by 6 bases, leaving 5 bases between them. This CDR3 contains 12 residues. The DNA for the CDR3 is TGCGCCAGCAGCTTGGAGCCTGATACGCAGTATTTT. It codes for CASSLEPDTQYF.

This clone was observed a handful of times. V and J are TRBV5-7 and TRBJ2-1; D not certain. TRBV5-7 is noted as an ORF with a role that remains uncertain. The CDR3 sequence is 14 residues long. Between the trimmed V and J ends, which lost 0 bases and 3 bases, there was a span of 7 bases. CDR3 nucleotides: TGTGCCAGCAGCTTGGGGCACCTCTACAATGAGCAGTTCTTC. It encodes CASSLGHLYNEQFF.

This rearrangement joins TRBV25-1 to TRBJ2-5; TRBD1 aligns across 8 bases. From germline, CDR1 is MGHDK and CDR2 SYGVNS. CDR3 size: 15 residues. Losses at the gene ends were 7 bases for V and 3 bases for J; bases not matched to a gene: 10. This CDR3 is CASNPLGQGEETQYF. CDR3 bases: TGTGCCAGCAACCCCCTTGGACAGGGAGAAGAGACCCAGTACTTC. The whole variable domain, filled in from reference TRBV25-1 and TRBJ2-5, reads EADIYQTPRYLVIGTGKKITLECSQTMGHDKMYWYQQDPGMELHLIHYSYGVNSTEKGDLSSESTVSRIRTEHFPLTLESARPSHTSQYLCASNPLGQGEETQYFGPGTRLLVL.

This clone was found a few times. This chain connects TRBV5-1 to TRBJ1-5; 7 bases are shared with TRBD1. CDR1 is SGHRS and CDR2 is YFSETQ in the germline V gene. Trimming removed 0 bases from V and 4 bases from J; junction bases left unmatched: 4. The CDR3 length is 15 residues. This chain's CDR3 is CASSLDATGNQPQHF. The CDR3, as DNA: TGCGCCAGCAGCTTGGACGCGACAGGGAATCAGCCCCAGCATTTT.

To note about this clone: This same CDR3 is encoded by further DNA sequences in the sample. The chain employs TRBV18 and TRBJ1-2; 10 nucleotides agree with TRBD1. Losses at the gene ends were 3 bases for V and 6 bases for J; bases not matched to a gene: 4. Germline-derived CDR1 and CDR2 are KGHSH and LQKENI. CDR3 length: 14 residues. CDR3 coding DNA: TGTGCCAGCTCACCGAAAGGGACAGGGGATGGCTACACCTTC. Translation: CASSPKGTGDGYTF. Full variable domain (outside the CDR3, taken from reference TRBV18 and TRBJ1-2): NAGVMQNPRHLVRRRGQEARLRCSPMKGHSHVYWYRQLPEEGLKFMVYLQKENIIDESGMPKERFSAEFPKEGPSILRIQQVVRGDSAAYFCASSPKGTGDGYTFGSGTRLTVV.

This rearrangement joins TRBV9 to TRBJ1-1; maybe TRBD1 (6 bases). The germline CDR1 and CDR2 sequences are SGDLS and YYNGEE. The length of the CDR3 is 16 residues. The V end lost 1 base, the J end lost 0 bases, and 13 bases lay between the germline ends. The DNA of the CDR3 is TGTGCCAGCAGCGTACAGGGGCCCGTCATGAACACTGAAGCTTTCTTT. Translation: CASSVQGPVMNTEAFF. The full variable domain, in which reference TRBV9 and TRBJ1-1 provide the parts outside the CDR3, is DSGVTQTPKHLITATGQRVTLRCSPRSGDLSVYWYQQSLDQGLQFLIQYYNGEERAKGNILERFSAQQFPDLHSELNLSSLELGDSALYFCASSVQGPVMNTEAFFGQGTRLTVV.

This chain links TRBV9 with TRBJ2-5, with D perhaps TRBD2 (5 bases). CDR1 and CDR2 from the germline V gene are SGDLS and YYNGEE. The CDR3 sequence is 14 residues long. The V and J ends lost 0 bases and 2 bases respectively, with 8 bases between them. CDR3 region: CASSVEGGQETQYF. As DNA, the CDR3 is TGTGCCAGCAGCGTAGAAGGCGGGCAAGAGACCCAGTACTTC.

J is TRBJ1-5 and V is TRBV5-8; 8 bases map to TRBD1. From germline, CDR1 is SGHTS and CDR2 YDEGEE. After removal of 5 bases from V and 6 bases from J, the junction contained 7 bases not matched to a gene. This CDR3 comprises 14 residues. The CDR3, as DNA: TGTGCCAGCAGGGAAACGGGACAGGTTCAGCCCCAGCATTTT. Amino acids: CASRETGQVQPQHF.

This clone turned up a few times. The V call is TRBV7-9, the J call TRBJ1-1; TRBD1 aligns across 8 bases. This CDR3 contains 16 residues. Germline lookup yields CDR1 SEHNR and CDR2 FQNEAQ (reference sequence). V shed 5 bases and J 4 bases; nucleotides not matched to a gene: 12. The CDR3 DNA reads TGTGCCAGCAGCACCATACGCTTGGACAGGGCCACTGAAGCTTTCTTT. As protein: CASSTIRLDRATEAFF.

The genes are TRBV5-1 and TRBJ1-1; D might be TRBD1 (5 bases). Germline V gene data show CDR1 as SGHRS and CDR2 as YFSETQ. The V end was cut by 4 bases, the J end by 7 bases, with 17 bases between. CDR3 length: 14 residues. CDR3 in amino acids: CASSPRAGRDEAFF. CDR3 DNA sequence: TGCGCCAGCAGCCCTCGAGCGGGGCGAGATGAAGCTTTCTTT. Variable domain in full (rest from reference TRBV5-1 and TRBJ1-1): KAGVTQTPRYLIKTRGQQVTLSCSPISGHRSVSWYQQTPGQGLQFLFEYFSETQRNKGNFPGRFSGRQFSNSRSEMNVSTLELGDSALYLCASSPRAGRDEAFFGQGTRLTVV.

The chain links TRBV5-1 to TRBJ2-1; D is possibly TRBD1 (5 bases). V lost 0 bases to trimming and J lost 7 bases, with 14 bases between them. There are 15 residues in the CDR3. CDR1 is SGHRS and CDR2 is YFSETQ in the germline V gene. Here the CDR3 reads CASSLVTGAGNEQFF. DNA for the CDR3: TGCGCCAGCAGCTTGGTAACTGGGGCCGGGAATGAGCAGTTCTTC.

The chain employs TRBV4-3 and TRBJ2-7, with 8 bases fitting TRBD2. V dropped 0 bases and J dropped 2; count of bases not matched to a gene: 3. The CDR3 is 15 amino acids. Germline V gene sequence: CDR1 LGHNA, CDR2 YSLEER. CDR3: CASSQDAGGTYEQYF. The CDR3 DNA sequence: TGCGCCAGCAGCCAAGACGCGGGAGGAACCTACGAGCAGTACTTC.

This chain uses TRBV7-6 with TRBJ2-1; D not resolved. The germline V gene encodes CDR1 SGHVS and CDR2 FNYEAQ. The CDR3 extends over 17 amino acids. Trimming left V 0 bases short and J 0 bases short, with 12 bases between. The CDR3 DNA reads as TGTGCCAGCAGCTTAGCTAGCTCCCAGAGCTCCTACAATGAGCAGTTCTTC. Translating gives CASSLASSQSSYNEQFF.

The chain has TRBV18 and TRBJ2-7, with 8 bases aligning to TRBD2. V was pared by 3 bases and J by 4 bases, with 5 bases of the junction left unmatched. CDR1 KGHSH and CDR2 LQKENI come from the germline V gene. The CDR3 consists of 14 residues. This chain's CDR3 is CASSPRTSQYEQYF. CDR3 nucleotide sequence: TGTGCCAGCTCACCCCGGACTAGCCAGTACGAGCAGTACTTC.

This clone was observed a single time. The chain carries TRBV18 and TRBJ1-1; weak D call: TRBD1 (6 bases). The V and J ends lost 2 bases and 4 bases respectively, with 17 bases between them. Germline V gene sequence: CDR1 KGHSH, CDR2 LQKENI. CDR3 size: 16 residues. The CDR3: CASSPSTGSPGTEAFF. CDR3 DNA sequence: TGTGCCAGCTCACCATCAACAGGGTCGCCGGGCACTGAAGCTTTCTTT.